This T cell receptor beta chain emerged from a study of monozygotic twins with inflammatory bowel disease. Study results and limitations: Support was absent for any single strong signal or clonotype linked to IBD. With inverse Simpson as the measure, TCRbeta diversity was lower in IBD patients than in healthy co-twins. Healthy twins shared more clonotypes with others than IBD patients, most markedly active ones.

A word on this clonotype: What it recognizes is unknown.

Eight separate reactions per sample yielded the cDNA. TCRdb re-analyzed the 5' RACE reads; it lists each CDR3 protein once, without DNA. This sample's clone table lists 350,000 to 400,000 distinct CDR3 sequences. The sample consisted of blood. The clonotype was recovered from a human donor with ulcerative colitis or Crohn's disease, or a healthy co-twin of an affected twin (not recorded which).

This CDR3 reads CASSGDSEYDGYTF. The V gene is TRBV6-1, the J gene TRBJ1-2; no DNA is available, so the TRBD1 call from TCRdb remains unchecked. CDR3 length: 14 residues. Germline values: CDR1 MNHNS, CDR2 SASEGT.